The 30 T cell receptor beta chains below all came from one sample that was sequenced in a study of blood T cell repertoires in COVID-19. Generated by immunoSEQ multiplex PCR, the TCRdb table keeps only in-frame clones and is missing some. The sample holds 14,000 to 15,000 clones, around 92% seen once. Sequenced input: peripheral blood. The receptors stem from a human donor with active COVID-19. The donor label of this sample is uncertain.

This chain joins TRBV7-2 and TRBJ2-5, with D tentatively TRBD1 (5 bases). Germline-derived CDR1 and CDR2 are SGHTA and FQGNSA. The CDR3 runs to 14 residues. The germline V and J ends were trimmed by 2 bases and 4 bases, with 11 bases remaining between them. CDR3 protein: CASSLKVGLETQYF. The DNA of the CDR3 is TGTGCCAGCAGCTTAAAAGTGGGGCTAGAGACCCAGTACTTC. The entire variable domain, with the rest obtained from reference TRBV7-2 and TRBJ2-5, is as follows: GAGVSQSPSNKVTEKGKDVELRCDPISGHTALYWYRQSLGQGLEFLIYFQGNSAPDKSGLPSDRFSAERTGGSVSTLTIQRTQQEDSAVYLCASSLKVGLETQYFGPGTRLLVL.

The chain is built from TRBV2 and TRBJ2-3; 7 bases are shared with TRBD1. The CDR3 totals 17 residues. J gave up 5 bases and V 2 bases, and 13 bases lay outside the gene matches. CDR1 and CDR2 (germline): SNHLY, FYNNEI. CDR3 coding DNA: TGTGCCAGCAGTGAACGGAGGACAGGCTTCTCCGGAGATACGCAGTATTTT. It yields the protein CASSERRTGFSGDTQYF.

V usage is TRBV6-5 and J usage is TRBJ2-1; TRBD1 might be the D (6 bases). The CDR3 spans 14 residues. CDR1 MNHEY and CDR2 SVGAGI come from the germline V gene. Trimming pared 5 bases from V and 6 bases from J, leaving 14 bases between. CDR3 coding DNA: TGTGCCAGCAGTCGGCCAGGGGCAAGCAATGAGCAGTTCTTC. Protein: CASSRPGASNEQFF.

The gene calls are TRBV9 and TRBJ2-1; TRBD2 aligns across 8 bases. Germline V gene sequence: CDR1 SGDLS, CDR2 YYNGEE. V dropped 0 bases and J dropped 4; count of bases not matched to a gene: 3. The CDR3 has 15 residues. Here the CDR3 DNA reads TGTGCCAGCAGCGTAGGAATAGCGGGGTACAATGAGCAGTTCTTC. Encoded protein: CASSVGIAGYNEQFF.

This chain connects TRBV18 to TRBJ2-2; 9 nucleotides agree with TRBD2. V shed 3 bases and J 2 bases; nucleotides not matched to a gene: 4. The CDR3 extends over 16 amino acids. The V gene's germline CDR1 is KGHSH and CDR2 LQKENI. The CDR3 DNA reads TGTGCCAGCTCACCTAGCGGGAGCATTAACACCGGGGAGCTGTTTTTT. It translates to CASSPSGSINTGELFF.

V is TRBV9 and J is TRBJ2-3; D is undetermined. CDR3 length: 13 residues. Trimming left V 3 bases short and J 0 bases short, with 5 bases between. Germline CDR1 SGDLS, CDR2 YYNGEE. CDR3 in amino acids: CASSETSTDTQYF. As DNA, the CDR3 is TGTGCCAGCAGCGAAACTAGCACAGATACGCAGTATTTT.

V is TRBV24-1 and J is TRBJ2-3; 8 bases match TRBD1. Losses at the gene ends were 3 bases for V and 4 bases for J; bases not matched to a gene: 5. CDR3 length: 15 amino acids. Germline values: CDR1 KGHDR, CDR2 SFDVKD. The CDR3 reads CATSDRQGMADTQYF. The CDR3 DNA sequence: TGTGCCACCAGTGATCGACAGGGGATGGCAGATACGCAGTATTTT.

The V and J genes are TRBV4-3 and TRBJ1-5, with 7 bases identical to TRBD1. V gave up 4 bases and J gave up 7 bases; unmatched junction bases: 4. CDR3 length equals 13 residues. Germline CDR1 and CDR2: LGHNA and YSLEER. CDR3 amino acids: CASSPKQGQPQHF. Here the CDR3 DNA reads TGCGCCAGCAGCCCGAAACAGGGGCAGCCCCAGCATTTT.

The V call is TRBV6-2 or TRBV6-3, the J call TRBJ1-1; D unresolved. The V gene lost 5 bases and the J gene lost 7 bases, with 14 bases spanning the gap. The germline gives CDR1 MNHEY, CDR2 SVGEGT. This CDR3 is built from 13 residues. The CDR3 region is CASSRVGEIEAFF. The CDR3 region has the DNA TGTGCCAGCAGTAGGGTTGGGGAGATTGAAGCTTTCTTT.

This sequence joins TRBV14 and TRBJ2-5; D is uncertain. CDR3 length: 20 amino acids. Germline CDR1 SGHDN, CDR2 FVKESK. Trimming removed 2 bases at V and 4 bases at J, with 29 bases between. The chain's CDR3 is CASSQKPLASRRPKVETQYF. CDR3 bases: TGTGCCAGCAGCCAAAAACCTTTGGCGTCGCGGCGACCCAAGGTAGAGACCCAGTACTTC.

The chain recombines TRBV5-6 with TRBJ2-1; 12 positions match TRBD2. The CDR3 totals 15 residues. Germline lookup yields CDR1 SGHDT and CDR2 YYEEEE. J was trimmed by 4 bases and V by 3 bases; bases with no gene match: 2. CDR3 DNA sequence: TGTGCCAGCAGCTGGCTAGCGGGAGGGTACAATGAGCAGTTCTTC. As protein: CASSWLAGGYNEQFF. The entire variable domain, with the rest obtained from reference TRBV5-6 and TRBJ2-1, is as follows: DAGVTQSPTHLIKTRGQQVTLRCSPKSGHDTVSWYQQALGQGPQFIFQYYEEEERQRGNFPDRFSGHQFPNYSSELNVNALLLGDSALYLCASSWLAGGYNEQFFGPGTRLTVL.

The rearrangement joins TRBV7-9 to TRBJ1-5; a weak D match, TRBD1 (5 bases). The CDR3 length is 15 residues. With 1 base removed from V and 3 bases from J, the gap between germline ends came to 10 bases. CDR1 and CDR2 from the germline V gene are SEHNR and FQNEAQ (reference sequence). The CDR3, as DNA: TGTGCCAGCAGCTTAGGGCAGGGTTCCAATCAGCCCCAGCATTTT. It translates to CASSLGQGSNQPQHF. The complete variable domain, with remaining parts taken from reference TRBV7-9 and TRBJ1-5, reads DTGVSQNPRHKITKRGQNVTFRCDPISEHNRLYWYRQTLGQGPEFLTYFQNEAQLEKSRLLSDRFSAERPKGSFSTLEIQRTEQGDSAMYLCASSLGQGSNQPQHFGDGTRLSIL.

This chain uses TRBV3-1 (or the pseudogene TRBV3-2) with TRBJ2-3, with TRBD2 identical over 9 bases. V shed 3 bases, J shed 5 bases, and the junction held 0 bases outside the gene matches. The CDR3 runs 13 residues. Per germline, CDR1 LGHDT and CDR2 YNNKEL (reference sequence). CDR3 nucleotides: TGTGCCAGCAGCCAGCGGGGGGGAGATACGCAGTATTTT. Its protein is CASSQRGGDTQYF.

This clone was recorded a few times. The chain couples TRBV5-6 to TRBJ2-2; 10 nucleotides line up with TRBD2. V was pared by 2 bases and J by 4 bases, with 5 bases of the junction left unmatched. From germline, CDR1 is SGHDT and CDR2 YYEEEE. This CDR3 has 16 residues. CDR3 DNA: TGTGCCAGCAGCTTCGCTAGCGGGAGAGCCACCGGGGAGCTGTTTTTT. It is translated as CASSFASGRATGELFF.

This clone showed up just once. The chain recombines TRBV24-1 with TRBJ2-3; 10 positions agree with TRBD2. The J segment lost 7 bases and the V segment lost 4 bases, leaving 7 bases of the junction unmatched. The CDR3 is made up of 15 amino acids. Germline CDR1 reads KGHDR; CDR2 reads SFDVKD. The CDR3 loop reads CATSDNSGGRNTQYF. Written as DNA, the CDR3 is TGTGCCACCAGTGACAATAGCGGGGGGAGGAATACGCAGTATTTT.

The J gene is TRBJ2-1, the V gene TRBV10-3, with TRBD1 as a possible D gene (6 bases). The CDR3 totals 16 residues. Germline V gives CDR1 ENHRY, CDR2 SYGVKD. The V and J ends lost 0 bases and 6 bases respectively, with 15 bases between them. The CDR3 sequence: CAISESWAGAVNEQFF. The CDR3 nucleotides read TGTGCCATCAGTGAGTCCTGGGCAGGGGCGGTCAATGAGCAGTTCTTC.

The CDR3 region has the DNA TGTCGACCCGGACAGTGGCCCTCCTACGAGCAGTACTTC. This codes for CRPGQWPSYEQYF. The chain uses TRBV9 and TRBJ2-7, with D maybe TRBD1 (6 bases). The V gene's germline CDR1 is SGDLS and CDR2 YYNGEE. This CDR3 has 13 amino acids.

The chain recombines TRBV6-5 with TRBJ2-7; TRBD2 is a possible D gene (6 bases). Germline lookup yields CDR1 MNHEY and CDR2 SVGAGI. The CDR3 is made up of 15 amino acids. Trimming removed 0 bases at V and 5 bases at J, with 14 bases between. CDR3 nucleotides: TGTGCCAGCAGTTACTCTAAGGAGGGCCGGAACGAGCAGTACTTC. Protein sequence: CASSYSKEGRNEQYF.

V and J are TRBV18 and TRBJ2-1; D is undetermined. The germline V and J ends were trimmed by 2 bases and 7 bases, with 12 bases remaining between them. CDR3 length: 14 residues. Germline V gene data show CDR1 as KGHSH and CDR2 as LQKENI. The CDR3 coding sequence is TGTGCCAGCTCACCAACAGATATCATAAATGAGCAGTTCTTC. This translates into CASSPTDIINEQFF.

The chain carries TRBV5-4 and TRBJ2-1; 7 positions match TRBD2. The CDR3 is 15 residues long. The V and J ends lost 7 bases and 4 bases, in that order; junction bases with no gene match: 11. From germline, CDR1 is SGHNT and CDR2 YYREEE (reference sequence). The CDR3 bases are TGTGCCAGCGGTCTCGGGGGGAGGGTTTACAATGAGCAGTTCTTC. Residues: CASGLGGRVYNEQFF.

The rearrangement joins TRBV5-1 to TRBJ2-3; 9 nucleotides line up with TRBD1. Per germline, CDR1 SGHRS and CDR2 YFSETQ. The V gene end was trimmed by 2 bases and the J gene end by 4 bases; junction bases not matched to a gene: 5. The CDR3 contains 15 residues. DNA for the CDR3: TGCGCCAGCAGCTTCCGGGACAGGGTGCCAGATACGCAGTATTTT. Translated, it gives CASSFRDRVPDTQYF.

This clone was observed once. The chain links TRBV7-2 to TRBJ2-7; no definite D call. The V gene's germline CDR1 is SGHTA and CDR2 FQGNSA. Deletions cut 5 bases from V and 2 bases from J, with 13 bases between. CDR3 length equals 14 residues. The CDR3 protein is CASSLRTTTYEQYF. The CDR3 nucleotides read TGTGCCAGCAGCCTTAGAACCACCACCTACGAGCAGTACTTC.

V and J are TRBV1 and TRBJ2-7; no check of the table's D call, TRBD2, against the DNA was made. TRBV1 is a pseudogene. The CDR3 covers 17 residues. The CDR3 loop is CTSSQEEEGLVFYEQYF. In DNA form, the CDR3 reads TGCACCAGCAGCCAAGAGGAGGAGGGACTAGTCTTTTACGAGCAGTACTTC.

The V gene is TRBV30, the J gene TRBJ1-6; a weak D match, TRBD1 (5 bases). CDR3 size: 14 residues. In germline, CDR1 is GTSNPN, CDR2 SVGIG (reference sequence). The V and J ends lost 0 bases and 9 bases respectively, with 12 bases between them. This chain's CDR3 is CAWSVLGHGSPLHF. In DNA form, the CDR3 reads TGTGCCTGGAGTGTACTGGGGCATGGTTCACCCCTCCACTTT.

This clone was detected only once. The CDR3 nucleotides are TGTGCCAGCAGCCCAGGGTTTACCTACGAGCAGTACTTC. It translates to CASSPGFTYEQYF. V usage is TRBV3-1 (or the pseudogene TRBV3-2) and J usage is TRBJ2-7, with D tentatively TRBD1 (5 bases). Germline CDR1 is LGHDT and CDR2 is YNNKEL (reference sequence). V was pared by 4 bases and J by 2 bases, with 9 bases between. CDR3 length equals 13 residues.

V and J are TRBV6-2 or TRBV6-3 and TRBJ1-4, with TRBD1 as a possible D gene (5 bases). V was clipped by 2 bases and J by 10 bases, with 17 bases between them. Looked up from germline, CDR1 is MNHEY and CDR2 is SVGEGT. This CDR3 comprises 15 residues. Here the CDR3 DNA reads TGTGCCAGCAGTTACGGGGGACCCCCCGGGGGAAAACTGTTTTTT. It translates to CASSYGGPPGGKLFF.

This chain uses TRBV7-6 with TRBJ2-2, with 9 bases lining up with TRBD2. CDR1 is SGHVS, CDR2 FNYEAQ, per germline. The CDR3 has 17 residues. V trimming: 1 base; J trimming: 4 bases; junction bases outside the gene matches: 7. The CDR3, as DNA: TGTGCCAGCAGCTTAGAGGGGTCTAGCGGGGTCACCGGGGAGCTGTTTTTT. Translated, it gives CASSLEGSSGVTGELFF.

This chain connects TRBV7-9 to TRBJ2-1; 8 nucleotides align to TRBD1. The V and J ends lost 5 bases and 1 base, in that order; junction bases with no gene match: 10. The V gene's germline CDR1 is SEHNR and CDR2 FQNEAQ (reference sequence). The CDR3 has 17 amino acids. In DNA form, the CDR3 reads TGTGCCAGCAGCGCACCCAGACAGGGGAGATCCTACAATGAGCAGTTCTTC. It is translated as CASSAPRQGRSYNEQFF.

The chain links TRBV5-4 to TRBJ2-1, with 8 bases fitting TRBD2. Germline V lookup: CDR1 SGHNT, CDR2 YYREEE (reference sequence). The CDR3 loop spans 15 amino acids. V lost 0 bases and J lost 7; bases outside the gene matches: 6. CDR3 in DNA: TGTGCCAGCAGCTTGGGTAGCGGGGACCTGAATGAGCAGTTCTTC. Translation: CASSLGSGDLNEQFF.

Remarks on this clone: One junction end does not reproduce the germline sequence, and a read error may be involved. The CDR3 sequence: CAIGQGRTDAQYF. The CDR3 coding sequence is TGTGCCATAGGACAGGGCCGCACAGATGCGCAGTATTTT. V usage is TRBV10-3 and J usage is TRBJ2-3; 8 positions agree with TRBD1. Germline V lookup: CDR1 ENHRY, CDR2 SYGVKD. CDR3 length equals 13 residues.